This T cell receptor (beta chain) was sequenced for a study of blood T cell repertoires in COVID-19. Germline lookup yields CDR1 SGDLS and CDR2 YYNGEE. This CDR3 has 15 residues. Trimming pared 4 bases from V and 0 bases from J, leaving 14 bases between. Sequencing was performed with immunoSEQ multiplex PCR; in TCRdb, only in-frame clones are kept and a portion is missing. Here the sample spans approximately 130,000 clones, about four fifths being singletons. The source material was peripheral blood. The sequence derives from a human donor in a cohort sampled during active COVID-19. This chain uses TRBV9 with TRBJ2-7, with a possible D match to TRBD1 (6 bases). The CDR3 here is CASSKSPGDSYEQYF. The CDR3 nucleotides are TGTGCCAGCAGCAAGTCCCCAGGGGACTCCTACGAGCAGTACTTC.